Reported below is one TCR beta chain. This CDR3 has 15 amino acids. V was shortened by 0 bases and J by 0 bases, with 6 bases between the two germline ends. CDR1 LGHNA and CDR2 YNFKEQ come from the germline V gene. 13 Jbeta primers and 60 Vbeta primers were used for the PCR. Assay used: immunoSEQ multiplex PCR; TCRdb lists only in-frame clones, some missing. Of over 200,000 clones in the sample, more than 75% were seen once. The data are from a study of cytomegalovirus exposure and HLA in healthy donors. The TCR comes from a woman between 35 and 50 years old in good health and CMV-seropositive. Sequenced material: PBMCs. The rearrangement uses TRBV4-2 and TRBJ1-3, with D hard to call. Here the CDR3 reads CASSQDTSSGNTIYF. The CDR3 nucleotides are TGTGCCAGCAGCCAAGACACGAGCTCTGGAAACACCATATATTTT.